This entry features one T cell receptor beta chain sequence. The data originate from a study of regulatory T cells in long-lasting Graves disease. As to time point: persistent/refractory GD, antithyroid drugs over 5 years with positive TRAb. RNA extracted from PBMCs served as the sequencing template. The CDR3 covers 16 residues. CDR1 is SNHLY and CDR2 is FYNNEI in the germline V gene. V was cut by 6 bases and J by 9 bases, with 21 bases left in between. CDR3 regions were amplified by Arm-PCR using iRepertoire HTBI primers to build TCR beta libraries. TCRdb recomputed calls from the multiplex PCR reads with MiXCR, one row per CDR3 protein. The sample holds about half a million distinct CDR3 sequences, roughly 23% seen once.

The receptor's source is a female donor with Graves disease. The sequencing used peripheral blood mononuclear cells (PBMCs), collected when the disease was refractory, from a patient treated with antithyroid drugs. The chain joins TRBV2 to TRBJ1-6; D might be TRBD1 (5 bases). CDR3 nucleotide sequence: TGTGCCAGCAGCCCCGGGACGCCGGAGGAGGGTTCACCCCTCCACTTT. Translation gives CASSPGTPEEGSPLHF. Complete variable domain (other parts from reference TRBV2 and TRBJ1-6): EPEVTQTPSHQVTQMGQEVILRCVPISNHLYFYWYRQILGQKVEFLVSFYNNEISEKSEIFDDQFSVERPDGSNFTLKIRSTKLEDSAMYFCASSPGTPEEGSPLHFGNGTRLTVT.